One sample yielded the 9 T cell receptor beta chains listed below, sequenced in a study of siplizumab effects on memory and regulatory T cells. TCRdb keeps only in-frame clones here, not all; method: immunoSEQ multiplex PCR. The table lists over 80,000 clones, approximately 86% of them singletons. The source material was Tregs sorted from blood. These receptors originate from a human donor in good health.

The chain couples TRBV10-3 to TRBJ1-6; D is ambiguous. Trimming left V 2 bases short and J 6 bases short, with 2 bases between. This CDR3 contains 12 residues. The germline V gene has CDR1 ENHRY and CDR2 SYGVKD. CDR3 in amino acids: CAISEINSPLHF. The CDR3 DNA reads TGTGCCATCAGTGAGATTAATTCACCCCTCCACTTT.

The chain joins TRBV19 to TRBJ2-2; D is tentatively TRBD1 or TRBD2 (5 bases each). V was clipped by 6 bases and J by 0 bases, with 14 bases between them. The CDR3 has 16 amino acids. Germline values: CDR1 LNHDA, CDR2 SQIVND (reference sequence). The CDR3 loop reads CASSKRGVANTGELFF. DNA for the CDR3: TGTGCCAGTAGCAAGCGAGGGGTGGCGAACACCGGGGAGCTGTTTTTT. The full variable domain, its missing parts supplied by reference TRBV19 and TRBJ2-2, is DGGITQSPKYLFRKEGQNVTLSCEQNLNHDAMYWYRQDPGQGLRLIYYSQIVNDFQKGDIAEGYSVSREKKESFPLTVTSAQKNPTAFYLCASSKRGVANTGELFFGEGSRLTVL.

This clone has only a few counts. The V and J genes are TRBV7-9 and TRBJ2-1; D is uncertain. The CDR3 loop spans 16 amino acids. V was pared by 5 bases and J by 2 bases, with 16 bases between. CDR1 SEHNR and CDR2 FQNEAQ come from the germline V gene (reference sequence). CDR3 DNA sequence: TGTGCCAGCAGCGATGAAGGCCCCGTCACCTACAATGAGCAGTTCTTC. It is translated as CASSDEGPVTYNEQFF. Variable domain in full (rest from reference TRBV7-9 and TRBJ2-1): DTGVSQNPRHKITKRGQNVTFRCDPISEHNRLYWYRQTLGQGPEFLTYFQNEAQLEKSRLLSDRFSAERPKGSFSTLEIQRTEQGDSAMYLCASSDEGPVTYNEQFFGPGTRLTVL.

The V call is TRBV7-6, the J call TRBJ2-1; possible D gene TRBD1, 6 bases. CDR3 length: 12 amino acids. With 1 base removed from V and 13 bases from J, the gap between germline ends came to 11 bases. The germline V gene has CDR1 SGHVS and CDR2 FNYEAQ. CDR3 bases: TGTGCCAGCAGCTTAGACAGGGTCTTACAGTTCTTC. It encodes CASSLDRVLQFF.

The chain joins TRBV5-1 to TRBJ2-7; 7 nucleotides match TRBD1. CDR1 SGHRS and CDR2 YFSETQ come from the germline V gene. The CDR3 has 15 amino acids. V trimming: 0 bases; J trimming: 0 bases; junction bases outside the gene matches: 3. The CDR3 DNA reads TGCGCCAGCAGCTTGGGAGGGACAGCCTCCTACGAGCAGTACTTC. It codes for CASSLGGTASYEQYF.

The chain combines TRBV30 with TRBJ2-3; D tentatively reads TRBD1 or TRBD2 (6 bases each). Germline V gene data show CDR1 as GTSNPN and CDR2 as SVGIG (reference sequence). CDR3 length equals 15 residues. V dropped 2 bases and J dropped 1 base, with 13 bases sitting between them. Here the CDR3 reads CAWSRGAPRTDTQYF. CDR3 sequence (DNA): TGTGCCTGGAGTAGGGGGGCCCCCCGCACAGATACGCAGTATTTT.

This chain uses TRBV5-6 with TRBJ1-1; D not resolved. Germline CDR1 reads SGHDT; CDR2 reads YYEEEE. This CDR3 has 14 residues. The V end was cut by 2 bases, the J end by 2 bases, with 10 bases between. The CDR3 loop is CASSFNYLNTEAFF. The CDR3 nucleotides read TGTGCCAGCAGCTTCAACTACTTAAACACTGAAGCTTTCTTT.

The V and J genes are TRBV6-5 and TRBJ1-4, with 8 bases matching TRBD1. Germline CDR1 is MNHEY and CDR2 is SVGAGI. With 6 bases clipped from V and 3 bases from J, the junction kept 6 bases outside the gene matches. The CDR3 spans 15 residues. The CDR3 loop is CASRRQGNANEKLFF. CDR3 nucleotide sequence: TGTGCCAGCAGGAGACAGGGGAACGCTAATGAAAAACTGTTTTTT.

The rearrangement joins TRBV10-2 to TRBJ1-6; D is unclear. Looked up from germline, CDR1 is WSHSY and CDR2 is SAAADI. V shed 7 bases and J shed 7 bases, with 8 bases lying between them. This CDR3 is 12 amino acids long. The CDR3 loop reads CASMLRNSPLHF. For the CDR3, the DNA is TGCGCCAGCATGCTTCGGAATTCACCCCTCCACTTT.